The present T cell receptor (beta chain) was sequenced within a study of shared clonotypes between healthy human individuals (dated by TCRdb to 2020 to 2021). Study-level background: The cohort included three men and two women between 18 and 49 years of age. For each donor, CD4 naive and CD4 memory were each given three plates, CD8 naive was given two plates, and CD8 memory was given one plate. To estimate repertoire size and how much clonotype sharing occurs between individuals, the study deeply sequenced the blood TCR repertoires of about 5 healthy adults. Libraries were prepared and TCR repertoires were sequenced by different laboratories using diverse techniques, in order to increase sequencing depth and limit assay-specific biases. Each donor's leukapheresis produced roughly between roughly 0.85 and 9.5 billion PBMCs. General study outcomes and caveats: Only blood was sampled, and tissue TCR repertoires likely differ from those in blood. Because the study included a small number of donors, the genetic and exposure-history diversity represented was limited. Naive subsets generally had larger estimated clonotype richness than memory subsets did. Pairwise subsampling indicated that sequencing depth was expected to affect the degree of clonotype sharing among donors. Rarefaction of sorted-subset datasets indicated incomplete sequencing despite the large sequencing depth. Compared with non-shared clonotypes, the clonotypes found in all four sorted-subset donors had higher generation probabilities. Sharing across a few donors was observed for around 4.8% of naive CD4, under 4% of naive CD8, 2% to 2.5% of memory CD4, and roughly 0.4% of memory CD8 clonotypes.

With respect to this clone: What this receptor recognizes is not known. No quality values exist for individual bases; no much larger clone is one base distant.

CDR1 is given as MNHEY and CDR2 as SVGAGI, both from the germline V gene. The CDR3 runs 14 amino acids, cysteine and phenylalanine included. CDR3 DNA is the only sequence kept; it has 42 bases, read in frame from the first base. Clipping removes 5 bases from V and 3 bases from J, with 6 as the unmatched junction base count. For the CD8 naive samples, CD45RO-negative cells were positively selected for CCR7, yielding a CD45RA+CCR7+ population from which TemRA cells were excluded. The donors were healthy, HIV-negative adults with no recently reported acute infections or vaccinations. Every donor was a Caucasian adult residing in Nashville, Tennessee, USA. After blood collection by leukapheresis, PBMCs were isolated using Ficoll-Histopaque density gradient centrifugation and then cryopreserved in the vapor phase of liquid nitrogen. Purity and quantity of every magnetically sorted T cell population were checked by analytical flow cytometry. Genomic DNA was isolated from every sorted fraction and measured by UV absorbance on a Nanodrop 2000c.

Using the deep immunoSEQ assay, TCR CDR3 regions were amplified from genomic DNA by multiplex PCR. Genomic DNA extracted from each cell subset was distributed evenly over all wells of several immunoSEQ 96-well plates, and each plate served as one replicate. Each replicate PCR for sorted subsets received roughly 0.2 ug genomic DNA, equal to tens of thousands of T cell genomes. Purified libraries were measured with a Qubit 3.0 fluorometer, size-checked on a Bioanalyzer 2100, and measured again with the KAPA Library Quantification kit. A separate single-read 150-cycle Illumina NextSeq 550 flow cell was used to sequence each immunoSEQ 96-well plate. The authors' pipeline ran thus. The immunoSEQ output contained only junctional sequences without quality scores, so filtering could not match that applied to full-length reads. To assign V/J genes and CDR3, sequences were annotated using PyIR, a Python wrapper for IgBLAST v1.9, with IMGT germline references. Reads were filtered out if the reads had weak V/J assignments (E-value above 1e-6), no CDR3, stop codons, out-of-frame junctions, or ambiguous translated residues. A V3J clonotype was defined by an identical inferred V gene, J gene, and CDR3 amino acid sequence. The percentage overlap between two repertoires was calculated by dividing the number of shared unique clonotypes by the size of the smaller repertoire. Three approaches were used to assess repertoire richness: RTK rarefaction, the Chao1 estimator, and Recon v2.1 estimates of unobserved clonotypes. Generation probabilities for all TCRbeta clonotypes obtained by the gDNA method from a handful of donors were computed using OLGA. What TCRdb holds here is the immuneACCESS table cut down to in-frame rearrangements. Part of the clones is not present; checked against another copy, under half of the missing clones reflect an unresolved V gene, and the others are unexplained. V and J calls plus clone size are reproduced from that table; the DNA served to infer D and trimming. For this sample the table gives hundreds of thousands of clones, of which about 96% were detected only once. The ten largest clones capture 0.095% to 0.13% of the sample.

The chain is assembled from TRBV6-5 and TRBJ2-7; TRBD1 matches 8 bases in the middle. Sequenced sample: naive CD8+ T cells sorted from blood. The sample's cell subset or site label, decoded: CD45RA+CCR7+. This TCR was sampled from a woman aged 25 to 45 in good health. CDR3 region: CASSTGTGLYEQYF. The bases are TGTGCCAGCAGTACCGGGACAGGACTCTACGAGCAGTACTTC.